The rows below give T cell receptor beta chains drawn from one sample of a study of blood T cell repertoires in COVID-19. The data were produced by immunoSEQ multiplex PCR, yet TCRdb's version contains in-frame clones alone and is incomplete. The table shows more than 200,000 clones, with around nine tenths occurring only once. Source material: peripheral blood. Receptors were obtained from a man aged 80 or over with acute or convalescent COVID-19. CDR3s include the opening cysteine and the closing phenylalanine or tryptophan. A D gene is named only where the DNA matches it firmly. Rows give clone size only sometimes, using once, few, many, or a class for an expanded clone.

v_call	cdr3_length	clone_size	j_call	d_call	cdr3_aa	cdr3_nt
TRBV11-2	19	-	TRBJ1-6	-	CASSLISGGLSSYNSPLHF	TGTGCCAGCAGCTTAATCTCGGGGGGCTTAAGCTCCTATAATTCACCCCTCCACTTT
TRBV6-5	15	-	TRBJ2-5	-	CASSYSGLDSETQYF	TGTGCCAGCAGTTATTCTGGTCTGGACTCGGAGACCCAGTACTTC
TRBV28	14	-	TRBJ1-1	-	CASRSSSMNTEAFF	TGTGCCAGCAGATCTAGTTCGATGAACACTGAAGCTTTCTTT
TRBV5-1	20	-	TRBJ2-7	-	CASSLGTQLLRAVLPYEQYF	-
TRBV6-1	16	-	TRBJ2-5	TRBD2	CASSEAGLAGVETQYF	TGTGCCAGCAGTGAAGCTGGGCTAGCGGGAGTGGAGACCCAGTACTTC
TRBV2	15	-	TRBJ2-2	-	CASSESQGNTGELFF	TGTGCCAGCAGTGAATCACAGGGGAACACCGGGGAGCTGTTTTTT
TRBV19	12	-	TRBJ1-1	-	CASTFSTSRAFF	TGTGCCAGTACCTTCTCCACATCCCGAGCTTTCTTT
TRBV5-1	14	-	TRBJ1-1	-	CASSLNGGNTEAFF	TGCGCCAGCAGCTTGAACGGCGGGAACACTGAAGCTTTCTTT
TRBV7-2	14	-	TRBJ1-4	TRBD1	CATQTGQGDEKLFF	TGTGCCACCCAAACGGGACAGGGCGATGAAAAACTGTTTTTT
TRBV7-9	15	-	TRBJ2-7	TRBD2	CASSPGLAVSYEQYF	TGTGCCAGCAGCCCGGGACTAGCGGTTTCCTACGAGCAGTACTTC
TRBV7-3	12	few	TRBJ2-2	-	CASSQYTGELFF	TGTGCCAGCAGTCAATACACCGGGGAGCTGTTTTTT
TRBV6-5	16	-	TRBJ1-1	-	CASSFHVRRADTEAFF	TGTGCCAGCAGTTTCCATGTACGCAGGGCGGACACTGAAGCTTTCTTT
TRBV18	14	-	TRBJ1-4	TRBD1	CASSPTGENEKLFF	TGTGCCAGCTCACCGACAGGGGAAAATGAAAAACTGTTTTTT
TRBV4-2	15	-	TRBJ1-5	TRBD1	CASSQQTGEAQPQHF	TGTGCCAGCAGCCAGCAAACAGGGGAGGCTCAGCCCCAGCATTTT
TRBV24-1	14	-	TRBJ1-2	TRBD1	CATSDAGGARGYTF	TGTGCCACCAGTGATGCAGGGGGCGCGAGGGGCTACACCTTC
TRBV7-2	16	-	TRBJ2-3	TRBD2	CASNLRLAGGRDTQYF	TGTGCCAGCAACCTTAGACTAGCCGGAGGGAGAGATACGCAGTATTTT
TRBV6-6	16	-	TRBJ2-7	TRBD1	CASSSIQGVPFYEQYF	TGTGCCAGCAGTTCTATTCAGGGGGTTCCGTTTTACGAGCAGTACTTC
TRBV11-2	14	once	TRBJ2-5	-	CASSLVGGRKTQYF	TGTGCCAGCAGCTTAGTGGGGGGACGGAAGACCCAGTACTTC
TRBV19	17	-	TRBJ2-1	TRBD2	CASSITPGTSGGDEQFF	TGTGCCAGTAGTATAACCCCTGGGACTAGCGGGGGAGATGAGCAGTTCTTC
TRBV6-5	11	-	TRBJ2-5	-	CASRGRETQYF	TGTGCCAGCAGGGGGCGAGAGACCCAGTACTTC
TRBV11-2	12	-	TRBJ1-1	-	CASSFRSTEAFF	TGTGCCAGCAGCTTCAGATCTACTGAAGCTTTCTTT
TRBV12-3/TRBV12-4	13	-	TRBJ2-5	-	CASSFFIQETQYF	TGTGCCAGCAGTTTTTTTATCCAAGAGACCCAGTACTTC
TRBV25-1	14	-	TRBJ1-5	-	CASSEYISNQPQHF	TGTGCCAGCAGTGAATATATTAGCAATCAGCCCCAGCATTTT
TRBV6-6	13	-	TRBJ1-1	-	CASSLQGSTEAFF	TGTGCCAGCAGCCTACAGGGTAGCACTGAAGCTTTCTTT
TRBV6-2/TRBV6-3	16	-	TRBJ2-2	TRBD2	CASSLAGGRFTGELFF	TGTGCCAGCAGCCTAGCGGGGGGGCGATTCACCGGGGAGCTGTTTTTT
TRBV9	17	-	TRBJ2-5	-	CASSVARERGLQETQYF	TGTGCCAGCAGCGTAGCCCGGGAGAGGGGGCTACAAGAGACCCAGTACTTC
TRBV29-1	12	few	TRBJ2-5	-	CSGIDRQETQYF	TGCAGCGGGATCGACAGACAAGAGACCCAGTACTTC
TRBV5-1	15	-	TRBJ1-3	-	CASSANTGTGNTIYF	TGCGCCAGCAGCGCGAATACAGGGACTGGAAACACCATATATTTT
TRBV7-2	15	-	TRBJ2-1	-	CASSFSGGSYNEQFF	TGTGCCAGCAGCTTCAGCGGTGGCTCCTACAATGAGCAGTTCTTC
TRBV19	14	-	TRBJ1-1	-	CASVWGYGSTEAFF	TGTGCCAGTGTCTGGGGATATGGGAGCACTGAAGCTTTCTTT
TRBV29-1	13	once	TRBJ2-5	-	CSARTGRGETQYF	TGCAGCGCCCGGACAGGGAGGGGAGAGACCCAGTACTTC
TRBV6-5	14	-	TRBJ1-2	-	CASRGRNTNYGYTF	TGTGCCAGCAGGGGGAGGAACACTAACTATGGCTACACCTTC
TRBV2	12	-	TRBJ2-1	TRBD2	CASRDEGLVVVF	TGTGCCAGCAGAGACGAAGGACTAGTAGTGGTCTTC
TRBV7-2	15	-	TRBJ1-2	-	CASSPPGLRNYGYTF	TGTGCCAGCAGCCCTCCGGGACTCAGAAACTATGGCTACACCTTC
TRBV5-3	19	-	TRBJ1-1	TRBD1	CARSLRKRVSGGADTEAFF	TGTGCCAGAAGCTTGAGGAAGAGGGTGTCAGGGGGCGCGGATACTGAAGCTTTCTTT
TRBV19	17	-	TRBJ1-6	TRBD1	CASTPSGTAYYNSPLHF	TGTGCCAGTACCCCCTCCGGGACAGCCTACTATAATTCACCCCTCCACTTT
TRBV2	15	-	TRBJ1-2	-	CASTRIDGGSYGYTF	TGTGCCAGCACCAGAATAGACGGGGGGAGCTATGGCTACACCTTC
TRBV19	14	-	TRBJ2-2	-	CASSATANTGELFF	TGTGCCAGTAGTGCCACAGCGAACACCGGGGAGCTGTTTTTT
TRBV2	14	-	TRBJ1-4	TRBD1	CASTGGAGGEKLFF	TGTGCCAGCACAGGGGGCGCAGGGGGGGAAAAACTGTTTTTT
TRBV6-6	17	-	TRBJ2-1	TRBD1	CASSRPPGTGERNEQFF	TGTGCCAGCAGTCGCCCCCCCGGGACAGGGGAGCGAAATGAGCAGTTCTTC
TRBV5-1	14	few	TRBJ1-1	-	CASSLLQGNTEAFF	TGCGCCAGCAGCTTGCTACAGGGGAACACTGAAGCTTTCTTT
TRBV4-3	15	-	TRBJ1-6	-	CASSQDRQNNSPLHF	TGCGCCAGCAGCCAAGATCGACAGAATAATTCACCCCTCCACTTT
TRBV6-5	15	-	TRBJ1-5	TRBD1	CASSPDRGSNQPQHF	TGTGCCAGCAGCCCCGACAGGGGCAGCAATCAGCCCCAGCATTTT
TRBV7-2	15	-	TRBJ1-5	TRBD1	CASSRADRVYQPQHF	TGTGCCAGCAGCCGCGCAGACAGGGTCTATCAGCCCCAGCATTTT
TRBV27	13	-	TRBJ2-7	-	CASSFGNVYEQYF	TGTGCCAGCAGTTTTGGCAACGTCTACGAGCAGTACTTC
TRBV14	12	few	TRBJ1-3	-	CASSPGGNTIYF	TGTGCCAGCAGCCCCGGGGGTAACACCATATATTTT
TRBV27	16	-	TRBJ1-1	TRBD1	CASSLVGTGVNTEAFF	TGTGCCAGCAGTTTAGTGGGGACAGGAGTGAACACTGAAGCTTTCTTT
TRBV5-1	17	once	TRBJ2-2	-	CASSLLGGGIFTGELFF	TGCGCCAGCAGCTTGTTAGGAGGGGGCATTTTCACCGGGGAGCTGTTTTTT